Each of the 10 T cell receptor beta chains below was sequenced from the same sample in a study of blood T cells in healthy people across ages. Alongside a J-beta primer mix, a sample-barcoded 5' primer served in a second PCR lasting about 7 to 11 cycles. TCRdb redid the calling of the 5' RACE reads with MiXCR, one entry per CDR3 protein. The sample includes approximately 1,700,000 distinct CDR3 sequences, around 42% of them seen just once. Sequences were obtained from blood. These receptors came from a human donor in good health.

The chain is built from TRBV29-1 and TRBJ2-1, with 8 nucleotides matching TRBD1. This CDR3 comprises 19 residues. The ends lost 7 bases at V and 1 base at J; junction bases unmatched: 21. The germline V gene has CDR1 SQVTM and CDR2 ANQGSEA. CDR3 DNA sequence: TGCAGCGCCGAAGGCCATGGACAGGGTAGTTTGGCGTCCTACAATGAGCAGTTCTTC. Amino acids: CSAEGHGQGSLASYNEQFF.

In this sample, this clonotype turned up a few times. The chain links TRBV12-3 or TRBV12-4 to TRBJ2-3; 10 bases are shared with TRBD1. The CDR3 is made up of 14 amino acids. V shed 3 bases, J shed 5 bases, and the junction held 2 bases outside the gene matches. The CDR3 sequence is CASSFRTGGDTQYF. In DNA form, the CDR3 reads TGTGCCAGCAGTTTCCGGACAGGGGGAGATACGCAGTATTTT.

This rearrangement joins TRBV20-1 to TRBJ1-2; TRBD1 matches 7 bases. This CDR3 has 13 amino acids. The V and J ends lost 5 bases and 4 bases, in that order; junction bases with no gene match: 7. CDR1 DFQATT and CDR2 SNEGSKA come from the germline V gene (reference sequence). CDR3 nucleotides: TGCAGTGCTGAGGGAACAGGGGTCTATGGCTACACCTTC. This encodes CSAEGTGVYGYTF.

This chain connects TRBV28 to TRBJ1-2; D is possibly TRBD1 (5 bases). Trimming cost V 2 bases and J 8 bases, with 15 bases left between them. The CDR3 loop spans 14 amino acids. The germline CDR1 and CDR2 sequences are MDHEN and SYDVKM. The CDR3 loop is CASSLGQGLKGYTF. CDR3 DNA: TGTGCCAGCAGTTTAGGGCAGGGCCTAAAGGGCTACACCTTC.

There are many counts of this clonotype. V and J are TRBV29-1 and TRBJ2-3, with 10 bases fitting TRBD1. Trimming took 2 bases from V and 4 from J; bases not matched to a gene: 6. There are 15 residues in the CDR3. Looked up from germline, CDR1 is SQVTM and CDR2 is ANQGSEA. The DNA of the CDR3 is TGCAGCGTTGAACGGGACAGGGGCAGGGCAGATACGCAGTATTTT. This encodes CSVERDRGRADTQYF.

The chain has TRBV7-2 and TRBJ2-5; TRBD2 is a possible D gene (6 bases). Germline CDR1 is SGHTA and CDR2 is FQGNSA. CDR3 length equals 16 residues. The V gene lost 2 bases and the J gene lost 3 bases, with 16 bases spanning the gap. CDR3 in DNA: TGTGCCAGCAGCTTACGCCCCGGGACTGAGGAAGAGACCCAGTACTTC. As protein: CASSLRPGTEEETQYF.

This clonotype was detected ten times or more. This chain uses TRBV7-2 with TRBJ2-7; TRBD2 matches 7 bases. V lost 1 base to trimming and J lost 2 bases; unmatched junction nucleotides: 5. The CDR3 sequence is 15 residues long. Germline CDR1 SGHTA, CDR2 FQGNSA. The DNA for the CDR3 is TGTGCCAGCAGCTTAGGGAGCGGGGTGACCTACGAGCAGTACTTC. Translating gives CASSLGSGVTYEQYF.

There are a few counts of this clonotype. CDR3 residues: CRGGEPTEAFF. The CDR3 region has the DNA TGCAGGGGGGGAGAACCCACTGAAGCTTTCTTT. The J gene is TRBJ1-1, the V gene TRBV20-1, with a tentative D call TRBD1 (5 bases). Germline V lookup: CDR1 DFQATT, CDR2 SNEGSKA (reference sequence). The CDR3 covers 11 residues.

The chain carries TRBV5-1 and TRBJ2-4, with 7 bases that match TRBD1. The J call may not be correct, given that the DNA end is closer to TRBJ2-7. The CDR3 extends over 14 amino acids. Germline CDR1 reads SGHRS; CDR2 reads YFSETQ. CDR3 coding DNA: TGCGCCAGCAGCGAACAGGGGCCCAGGAACGAGCAGTACTTC. Its protein product is CASSEQGPRNEQYF.

The chain joins TRBV5-4 to TRBJ2-1; 13 nucleotides match TRBD2. The trim removed 1 base at V and 12 bases at J, leaving 7 bases unmatched. The CDR3 runs 15 residues. Per the germline V gene, CDR1 is SGHNT and CDR2 is YYREEE (reference sequence). CDR3 bases: TGTGCCAGCAGCTTGACTAGCGGGGGGGCCATGGGGCAGTTCTTC. This gives the protein CASSLTSGGAMGQFF.